What follows are 14 T cell receptor beta chains derived from one specimen sequenced in a study of blood T cell repertoires in COVID-19. Repertoires were generated with immunoSEQ multiplex PCR, while TCRdb's copy carries only in-frame clones and drops some. The data show approximately 350,000 clones, 65% to 85% seen once. Sequencing input: peripheral blood. Receptors were obtained from a man younger than 45 with active or convalescent COVID-19.

The CDR3 coding sequence is TGTGCCTGGAATACAGGGGGTAATCAGCCCCAGCATTTT. Its protein is CAWNTGGNQPQHF. The chain combines TRBV30 with TRBJ1-5; 8 positions match TRBD1. CDR1 and CDR2 (germline): GTSNPN, SVGIG (reference sequence). This CDR3 comprises 13 residues. V lost 4 bases, J lost 4 bases, and 3 bases stayed unmatched.

The chain uses TRBV6-2 or TRBV6-3 and TRBJ2-2; possibly TRBD2 for D (6 bases). V gave up 2 bases and J gave up 6 bases, with 7 bases separating them. The CDR3 consists of 13 residues. Germline values: CDR1 MNHEY, CDR2 SVGEGT. This chain's CDR3 is CASSYAGSGELFF. CDR3 in DNA: TGTGCCAGCAGTTACGCGGGGTCCGGGGAGCTGTTTTTT.

V is TRBV6-2 or TRBV6-3 and J is TRBJ1-2; 11 bases match TRBD1. The V and J ends lost 4 bases and 8 bases, in that order; junction bases with no gene match: 3. Germline CDR1 is MNHEY and CDR2 is SVGEGT. This CDR3 contains 13 residues. The CDR3 region has the DNA TGTGCCAGCAGTTTGGACAGGGGGCAAGGCTACACCTTC. This encodes CASSLDRGQGYTF.

A word on this clone: Other DNA sequences in this sample translate to the same CDR3. The chain is built from TRBV12-3 or TRBV12-4 and TRBJ1-5; tentatively, D is TRBD1 (6 bases). CDR3 length equals 13 residues. V shed 2 bases and J shed 4 bases, with 6 bases lying between them. The CDR3 reads CASSLRGNQPQHF. CDR3 coding DNA: TGTGCCAGCAGTTTAAGGGGGAATCAGCCCCAGCATTTT.

The chain carries TRBV10-1 and TRBJ2-5, with TRBD2 as a possible D gene (6 bases). The CDR3 spans 14 residues. V dropped 8 bases and J dropped 2 bases, with 15 bases sitting between them. Germline loops: CDR1 WNHNN, CDR2 SYGVQD (reference sequence). CDR3 amino acids: CASATAGCQETQYF. The CDR3 DNA is TGCGCCAGCGCCACGGCGGGATGTCAAGAGACCCAGTACTTC.

V is TRBV12-3 or TRBV12-4 and J is TRBJ1-2; D remains unclear. The V gene lost 8 bases and the J gene lost 8 bases, with 12 bases spanning the gap. The CDR3 length is 11 residues. The CDR3 protein is CASGSPGGYTF. CDR3 nucleotides: TGTGCCAGCGGGTCTCCGGGGGGCTACACCTTC.

The rearrangement links TRBV30 to TRBJ2-4; perhaps TRBD1 as D (6 bases). In germline, CDR1 is GTSNPN, CDR2 SVGIG (reference sequence). V was trimmed by 0 bases and J by 6 bases, leaving 15 bases between them. The CDR3 extends over 15 amino acids. CDR3 nucleotide sequence: TGTGCCTGGAGTGTAATCGGCTCAGGGGCAAACATTCAGTACTTC. It is translated as CAWSVIGSGANIQYF.

V is TRBV18 and J is TRBJ2-7, with 9 bases that match TRBD1. CDR3 length: 13 amino acids. The V gene's germline CDR1 is KGHSH and CDR2 LQKENI. V lost 1 base to trimming and J lost 6 bases; unmatched junction nucleotides: 1. The CDR3 DNA reads TGTGCCAGCTCACCACGACAGGGGGGCGAGCAGTACTTC. It specifies CASSPRQGGEQYF.

V is TRBV19 and J is TRBJ1-5, with a tentative D call TRBD1 (5 bases). From germline, CDR1 is LNHDA and CDR2 SQIVND (reference sequence). The germline V and J ends were trimmed by 7 bases and 1 base, with 11 bases remaining between them. The length of the CDR3 is 14 residues. DNA of the CDR3: TGTGCCAGTACCTTAAACAGGAGCAATCAGCCCCAGCATTTT. Translated, it gives CASTLNRSNQPQHF. Filled out from reference TRBV19 and TRBJ1-5, the complete variable domain reads DGGITQSPKYLFRKEGQNVTLSCEQNLNHDAMYWYRQDPGQGLRLIYYSQIVNDFQKGDIAEGYSVSREKKESFPLTVTSAQKNPTAFYLCASTLNRSNQPQHFGDGTRLSIL.

The rearrangement uses TRBV30 and TRBJ1-5; maybe TRBD1 (5 bases). CDR1 GTSNPN and CDR2 SVGIG come from the germline V gene (reference sequence). The CDR3 extends over 14 amino acids. The V and J ends lost 0 bases and 6 bases respectively, with 12 bases between them. The CDR3 loop reads CAWSVMQGTQPQHF. CDR3 DNA sequence: TGTGCCTGGAGTGTGATGCAGGGCACTCAGCCCCAGCATTTT. The full variable domain, with the rest looked up from reference TRBV30 and TRBJ1-5, is SQTIHQWPATLVQPVGSPLSLECTVEGTSNPNLYWYRQAAGRGLQLLFYSVGIGQISSEVPQNLSASRPQDRQFILSSKKLLLSDSGFYLCAWSVMQGTQPQHFGDGTRLSIL.

The chain recombines TRBV29-1 with TRBJ1-3; possibly TRBD1 for D (5 bases). Trimming shortened V by 7 bases and J by 1 base, and 11 bases separated the two germline ends. CDR3 length equals 13 residues. Germline V gene lookup returns CDR1 SQVTM and CDR2 ANQGSEA. The CDR3 bases are TGCAGCGCCTTCGGGGGGTCTGGAAACACCATATATTTT. Its protein is CSAFGGSGNTIYF.

This clone has only one observation. V gene TRBV2 combines with J gene TRBJ2-1, with D possibly TRBD2 on 5 matching bases. Germline-derived CDR1 and CDR2 are SNHLY and FYNNEI. V was shortened by 1 base and J by 7 bases, with 11 bases between the two germline ends. The CDR3 sequence is 14 residues long. CDR3 nucleotides: TGTGCCAGCAGTGAAGGTCTAGCTTGGAATGAGCAGTTCTTC. It encodes CASSEGLAWNEQFF.

The chain uses TRBV6-5 and TRBJ1-2; D possibly corresponds to TRBD1 (6 bases). The CDR3 covers 12 residues. CDR1 and CDR2 from the germline V gene are MNHEY and SVGAGI. V lost 10 bases to trimming and J lost 13 bases, with 22 bases between them. CDR3: CATQIGQFPSTF. CDR3 coding DNA: TGTGCCACCCAAATAGGACAGTTTCCCAGCACCTTC.

The rearrangement joins TRBV28 to TRBJ1-2; the D is unclear. Germline lookup yields CDR1 MDHEN and CDR2 SYDVKM. V was shortened by 2 bases and J by 8 bases, with 12 bases between the two germline ends. This CDR3 contains 13 residues. The CDR3 is CASSLPARGGYTF. The CDR3 DNA reads TGTGCCAGCAGTTTACCAGCCCGGGGAGGCTACACCTTC.